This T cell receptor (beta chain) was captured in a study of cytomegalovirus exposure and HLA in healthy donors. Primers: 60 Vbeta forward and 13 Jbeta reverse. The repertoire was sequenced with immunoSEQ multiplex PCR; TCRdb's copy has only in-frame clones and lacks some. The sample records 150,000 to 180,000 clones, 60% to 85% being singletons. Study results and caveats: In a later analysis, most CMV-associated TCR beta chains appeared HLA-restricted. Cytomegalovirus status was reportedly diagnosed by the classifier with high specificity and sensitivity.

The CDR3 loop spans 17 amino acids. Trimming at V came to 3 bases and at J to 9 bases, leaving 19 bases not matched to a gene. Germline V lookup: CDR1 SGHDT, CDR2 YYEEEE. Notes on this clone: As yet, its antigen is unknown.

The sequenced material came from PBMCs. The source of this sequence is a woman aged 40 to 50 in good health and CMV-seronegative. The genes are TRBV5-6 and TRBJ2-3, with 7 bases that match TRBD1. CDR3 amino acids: CASSSPNDRVVKKTQYF. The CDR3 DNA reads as TGTGCCAGCAGCTCGCCCAATGACAGGGTCGTAAAGAAGACGCAGTATTTT. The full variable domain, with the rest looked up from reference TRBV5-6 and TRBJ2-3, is DAGVTQSPTHLIKTRGQQVTLRCSPKSGHDTVSWYQQALGQGPQFIFQYYEEEERQRGNFPDRFSGHQFPNYSSELNVNALLLGDSALYLCASSSPNDRVVKKTQYFGPGTRLTVL.